This T cell receptor beta chain was identified during a study of T cell changes during pregnancy in multiple sclerosis. Assay used: immunoSEQ multiplex PCR; TCRdb lists only in-frame clones, some missing. Of 40,000 to 50,000 clones in the sample, 90% to 95% are singletons; the top ten hold less than 0.75%. The germline V gene encodes CDR1 SGHRS and CDR2 YFSETQ. The CDR3 totals 13 residues. The J segment lost 7 bases and the V segment lost 1 base, leaving 4 bases of the junction unmatched. The chain carries TRBV5-1 and TRBJ1-2; 7 bases are shared with TRBD1. The receptor's source is a female donor with multiple sclerosis, enrolled in a pregnancy study. The sequences come from CD4+ T cells from peripheral blood mononuclear cells, collected in the third trimester of pregnancy. The CDR3 region is CASSLTGQFGYTF. CDR3 bases: TGCGCCAGCAGCTTGACGGGACAGTTTGGCTACACCTTC.